The 24 T cell receptor beta chains below all came from one sample that was sequenced in a study of cytomegalovirus exposure and HLA in healthy donors. PCR used 60 Vbeta primers and 13 Jbeta primers. The protocol was immunoSEQ multiplex PCR, while the TCRdb copy is restricted to in-frame clones and leaves out a portion. Of 200,000 or so clones in the sample, under 90% were seen once. Sequencing used PBMCs. The receptors shown here come from a boy younger than 10 in good health and CMV-seronegative.

The chain has TRBV5-4 and TRBJ2-7, with a possible D match to TRBD1 (6 bases). CDR3 size: 13 residues. Germline assignment: CDR1 SGHNT and CDR2 YYREEE (reference sequence). V gave up 0 bases and J gave up 3 bases, with 7 bases separating them. In nucleotides, the CDR3 is TGTGCCAGCAGCTTGGGGGGGCTCTACGAGCAGTACTTC. Protein: CASSLGGLYEQYF.

Only a few counts were recorded for this clone. V usage is TRBV5-1 and J usage is TRBJ1-3; D call uncertain. In germline, CDR1 is SGHRS, CDR2 YFSETQ. Trimming cost V 4 bases and J 0 bases, with 17 bases left between them. This CDR3 has 17 amino acids. CDR3 sequence: CASSLSLNSPSGNTIYF. In DNA, the CDR3 is TGCGCCAGCAGCCTCTCCCTCAACTCCCCCTCTGGAAACACCATATATTTT.

The V call is TRBV27, the J call TRBJ1-2; 9 nucleotides align to TRBD1. After removal of 5 bases from V and 5 bases from J, the junction contained 12 bases not matched to a gene. CDR3 length equals 16 residues. The germline CDR1 and CDR2 sequences are MNHEY and SMNVEV (reference sequence). Here the CDR3 reads CASSLGTGRPGYGYTF. The DNA for the CDR3 is TGTGCCAGCAGTCTAGGGACAGGGCGTCCCGGGTATGGCTACACCTTC.

This rearrangement joins TRBV28 to TRBJ1-5, with D possibly matching TRBD1 (5 bases). The CDR3 spans 14 residues. Trimming pared 3 bases from V and 6 bases from J, leaving 12 bases between. Looked up from germline, CDR1 is MDHEN and CDR2 is SYDVKM. DNA of the CDR3: TGTGCCAGCAGTTTGTCCAGGGTCGGTCAGCCCCAGCATTTT. Its translation: CASSLSRVGQPQHF.

The rearrangement links TRBV7-9 to TRBJ2-2, with a weak D call TRBD2 (7 bases). Trimming cost V 7 bases and J 5 bases, with 17 bases left between them. Germline CDR1 is SEHNR and CDR2 is FQNEAQ (reference sequence). The CDR3 sequence is 15 residues long. CDR3 region: CASTFKQGGTGELFF. CDR3 sequence (DNA): TGTGCCAGCACCTTCAAACAGGGAGGGACCGGGGAGCTGTTTTTT.

Details on this clone: Other DNA sequences in the sample encode the same CDR3. The gene calls are TRBV20-1 and TRBJ2-5; TRBD1 agrees at 10 bases. The CDR3 has 11 amino acids. Germline V gene data show CDR1 as DFQATT and CDR2 as SNEGSKA (reference sequence). Losses at the gene ends were 6 bases for V and 5 bases for J; bases not matched to a gene: 0. The CDR3 DNA reads TGCAGTGCGACAGGGGGCGAGACCCAGTACTTC. Amino acid sequence: CSATGGETQYF.

The genes are TRBV19 and TRBJ1-4; D not certain. Germline V gene lookup returns CDR1 LNHDA and CDR2 SQIVND (reference sequence). The V gene lost 5 bases and the J gene lost 2 bases, with 9 bases spanning the gap. The CDR3 contains 14 residues. The CDR3 sequence: CASSLPRTNEKLFF. The CDR3, as DNA: TGTGCCAGTAGTCTTCCCCGGACTAATGAAAAACTGTTTTTT.

CDR3: CASSNPSGGAVTGELFF. DNA of the CDR3: TGTGCCAGCAGCAACCCCAGCGGGGGGGCCGTTACCGGGGAGCTGTTTTTT. The chain links TRBV27 to TRBJ2-2; 10 bases line up with TRBD2. J was trimmed by 5 bases and V by 6 bases; bases with no gene match: 12. The CDR3 contains 17 residues. Germline CDR1 reads MNHEY; CDR2 reads SMNVEV (reference sequence).

This clone has more than one count but fewer than ten. The J gene is TRBJ1-1, the V gene TRBV6-5; possibly TRBD1 for D (6 bases). Germline V gene sequence: CDR1 MNHEY, CDR2 SVGAGI. V was pared by 5 bases and J by 5 bases, with 9 bases between. The CDR3 consists of 12 residues. CDR3 sequence (DNA): TGTGCCAGCAGTGCACAGGGAACTGAAGCTTTCTTT. It translates to CASSAQGTEAFF.

This clone was detected only once. Other DNA sequences in the same sample also yield this CDR3. The V and J genes are TRBV7-9 and TRBJ1-2; the match to TRBD1 covers 7 bases. V was clipped by 4 bases and J by 4 bases; unmatched bases: 6. Per germline, CDR1 SEHNR and CDR2 FQNEAQ (reference sequence). This CDR3 region has 14 residues. The DNA of the CDR3 is TGTGCCAGCAGCTCCAGACAGGGAAGCTATGGCTACACCTTC. This gives the protein CASSSRQGSYGYTF.

The J gene is TRBJ1-3, the V gene TRBV4-1; D ambiguous. V was clipped by 4 bases and J by 4 bases, with 5 bases between them. The germline V gene encodes CDR1 MGHRA and CDR2 YSYEKL. The CDR3 has 12 residues. This chain's CDR3 is CASSLGGNTIYF. The CDR3 region has the DNA TGCGCCAGCAGCCTCGGGGGAAACACCATATATTTT.

The chain has TRBV5-4 and TRBJ2-5; 10 bases are a match to TRBD2. This CDR3 has 16 amino acids. Germline V lookup: CDR1 SGHNT, CDR2 YYREEE (reference sequence). V lost 3 bases and J lost 3; bases outside the gene matches: 8. Written as DNA, the CDR3 is TGTGCCAGCAGCTCACTAAAGGGACTAGCGAAAGAGACCCAGTACTTC. It codes for CASSSLKGLAKETQYF.

The CDR3 region is CAWGQGTDTQYF. Written as DNA, the CDR3 is TGTGCCTGGGGGCAGGGAACAGATACGCAGTATTTT. The rearrangement uses TRBV30 and TRBJ2-3; D perhaps matches TRBD1 (5 bases). Germline CDR1 reads GTSNPN; CDR2 reads SVGIG (reference sequence). The CDR3 has 12 residues. V dropped 5 bases and J dropped 3 bases, with 9 bases sitting between them.

J is TRBJ2-3 and V is TRBV5-1; TRBD1 matches 9 bases. Germline values: CDR1 SGHRS, CDR2 YFSETQ. This CDR3 is built from 15 residues. The V gene end was trimmed by 0 bases and the J gene end by 3 bases; junction bases not matched to a gene: 2. CDR3 region: CASSLVTGGTDTQYF. The CDR3 nucleotides are TGCGCCAGCAGCTTGGTGACAGGGGGTACAGATACGCAGTATTTT.

CDR3 sequence: CASSPTTGRDGNTIYF. The CDR3 region has the DNA TGTGCCAGCAGCCCGACGACCGGGCGGGACGGAAACACCATATATTTT. The chain joins TRBV7-9 to TRBJ1-3; TRBD1 might be the D (5 bases). V was cut by 5 bases and J by 4 bases, with 18 bases left in between. The CDR3 has 16 residues. From germline, CDR1 is SEHNR and CDR2 FQNEAQ (reference sequence).

This clone showed up just a few times. The chain carries TRBV6-6 and TRBJ2-5; D gene unclear. CDR1 is MNHNY, CDR2 SVGAGI, per germline (reference sequence). Trimming removed 5 bases from V and 2 bases from J, with 3 bases in between. This CDR3 is built from 11 residues. CDR3 sequence reads: CASSQQETQYF. The CDR3 nucleotides are TGTGCCAGCAGTCAACAAGAGACCCAGTACTTC.

The CDR3 bases are TGTGCCAGCAGCGGGGACAGAAGGACTGAAGCTTTCTTT. It translates to CASSGDRRTEAFF. The V and J genes are TRBV7-9 and TRBJ1-1, with TRBD1 identical over 7 bases. There are 13 residues in the CDR3. With V trimmed by 5 bases and J by 5 bases, 5 bases remained unmatched. Per germline, CDR1 SEHNR and CDR2 FQNEAQ (reference sequence).

This clone has a single count. The chain recombines TRBV30 with TRBJ2-5; 11 bases map to TRBD2. The germline V gene has CDR1 GTSNPN and CDR2 SVGIG (reference sequence). V shed 3 bases, J shed 2 bases, and the junction held 2 bases outside the gene matches. The CDR3 loop spans 14 amino acids. In nucleotides, the CDR3 is TGTGCCTGGAGAATAGCGGGGGGGCAAGAGACCCAGTACTTC. Translating it yields CAWRIAGGQETQYF.

The J gene is TRBJ2-1, the V gene TRBV7-2, with TRBD1 matching over 7 bases. There are 13 residues in the CDR3. Germline CDR1 SGHTA, CDR2 FQGNSA. The trim removed 5 bases at V and 10 bases at J, leaving 8 bases unmatched. The CDR3 spells CASSRSGGGEQFF. The CDR3 DNA reads TGTGCCAGCAGCCGATCAGGGGGTGGGGAGCAGTTCTTC.

The chain links TRBV6-6 to TRBJ2-5; possibly TRBD2 for D (6 bases). Germline V gene sequence: CDR1 MNHNY, CDR2 SVGAGI (reference sequence). The germline V and J ends were trimmed by 6 bases and 1 base, with 9 bases remaining between them. This CDR3 region has 13 residues. CDR3 sequence (DNA): TGTGCCAGCAGGCGGGACCCCCAAGAGACCCAGTACTTC. Its protein is CASRRDPQETQYF.

This clone appeared a few times. The chain is built from TRBV7-2 and TRBJ1-1, with D unresolved. CDR1 is SGHTA, CDR2 FQGNSA, per germline. CDR3 length: 13 amino acids. The germline V and J ends were trimmed by 0 bases and 1 base, with 3 bases remaining between them. The chain's CDR3 is CASSLAGNTEAFF. The CDR3 DNA sequence: TGTGCCAGCAGCTTAGCCGGGAACACTGAAGCTTTCTTT.

Only one count was recorded for this clone. This rearrangement joins TRBV5-6 to TRBJ2-3; TRBD2 agrees at 10 bases. This CDR3 is built from 17 residues. CDR1 is SGHDT, CDR2 YYEEEE, per germline. Losses at the gene ends were 0 bases for V and 3 bases for J; bases not matched to a gene: 7. The CDR3 loop reads CASSLVLAGRWTDTQYF. CDR3 sequence (DNA): TGTGCCAGCAGCTTGGTACTAGCGGGGAGGTGGACAGATACGCAGTATTTT.

The chain employs TRBV5-4 and TRBJ2-5; 10 bases line up with TRBD2. This CDR3 is built from 16 residues. V shed 6 bases, J shed 5 bases, and the junction held 13 bases outside the gene matches. CDR1 and CDR2 from the germline V gene are SGHNT and YYREEE (reference sequence). The CDR3 bases are TGTGCCAGCACCTCTTGGGGTAGCGGGGGGAGGGAGACCCAGTACTTC. Its translation: CASTSWGSGGRETQYF. The variable domain in full, with the rest retrieved from reference TRBV5-4 and TRBJ2-5, is ETGVTQSPTHLIKTRGQQVTLRCSSQSGHNTVSWYQQALGQGPQFIFQYYREEENGRGNFPPRFSGLQFPNYSSELNVNALELDDSALYLCASTSWGSGGRETQYFGPGTRLLVL.

The rearrangement joins TRBV7-2 to TRBJ2-2; 9 bases are a match to TRBD2. The V gene's germline CDR1 is SGHTA and CDR2 FQGNSA. CDR3 length equals 15 residues. V lost 5 bases, J lost 1 base, and 2 bases stayed unmatched. CDR3 protein: CASSMTSGNTGELFF. The CDR3 DNA reads TGTGCCAGCAGCATGACTAGCGGGAACACCGGGGAGCTGTTTTTT.